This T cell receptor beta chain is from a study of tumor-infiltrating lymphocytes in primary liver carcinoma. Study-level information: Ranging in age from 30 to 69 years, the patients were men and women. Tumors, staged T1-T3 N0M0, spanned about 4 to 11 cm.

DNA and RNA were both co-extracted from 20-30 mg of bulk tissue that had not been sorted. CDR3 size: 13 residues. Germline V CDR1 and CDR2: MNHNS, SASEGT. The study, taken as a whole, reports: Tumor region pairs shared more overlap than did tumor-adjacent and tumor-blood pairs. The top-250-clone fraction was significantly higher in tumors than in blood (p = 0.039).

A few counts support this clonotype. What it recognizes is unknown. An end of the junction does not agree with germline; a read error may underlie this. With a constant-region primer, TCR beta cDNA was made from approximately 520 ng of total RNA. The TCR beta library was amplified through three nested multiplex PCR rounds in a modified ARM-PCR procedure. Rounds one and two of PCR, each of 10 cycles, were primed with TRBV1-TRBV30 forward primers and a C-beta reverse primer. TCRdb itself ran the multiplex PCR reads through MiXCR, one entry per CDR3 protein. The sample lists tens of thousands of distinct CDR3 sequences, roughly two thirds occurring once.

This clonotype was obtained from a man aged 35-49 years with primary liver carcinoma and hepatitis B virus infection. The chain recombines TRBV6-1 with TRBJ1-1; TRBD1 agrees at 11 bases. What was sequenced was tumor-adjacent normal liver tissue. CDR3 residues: CASPRTGGTETFF. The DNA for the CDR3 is TGTGCCAGCCCCAGGACAGGGGGCACTGAAACTTTCTTT.